The source of this T cell receptor beta chain is a study of shared clonotypes between healthy human individuals. CD45RO-negative, CCR7-selected cells formed the naive CD8 fraction, which excluded terminally differentiated effector memory CD45RA+ cells. Data came from immunoSEQ multiplex PCR; TCRdb stores just in-frame clones and leaves some out. The sample shows hundreds of thousands of clones, around 96% of them seen only once. Germline CDR1 MGHDK, CDR2 SYGVNS. V was shortened by 4 bases and J by 5 bases, with 6 bases between the two germline ends. The CDR3 spans 12 residues. This receptor was obtained from a man aged 25-40 years in good health. This chain joins TRBV25-1 and TRBJ1-5; no clear D. The sequencing sample was made of naive CD8+ T cells sorted from blood. The CDR3 nucleotides read TGTGCCAGCAGTGGGTGGGATCAGCCCCAGCATTTT. Its protein is CASSGWDQPQHF. Full variable domain (rest looked up from reference TRBV25-1 and TRBJ1-5): EADIYQTPRYLVIGTGKKITLECSQTMGHDKMYWYQQDPGMELHLIHYSYGVNSTEKGDLSSESTVSRIRTEHFPLTLESARPSHTSQYLCASSGWDQPQHFGDGTRLSIL.